The 29 T cell receptor beta chains below all came from one sample that was sequenced in a study of T cell responses to AZD1222 COVID-19 vaccine. The method was immunoSEQ multiplex PCR; TCRdb's version includes in-frame clones alone and lacks a portion of them. In the table there are more than 95,000 clones, roughly 90% of which are singletons. The specimen comprised peripheral blood, sampled on day 0 of AZD1222 vaccination. Receptors were obtained from an adult in good health.

The rearrangement links TRBV15 to TRBJ2-7; the D gene is possibly TRBD2 (5 bases). The germline V gene has CDR1 LNHNV and CDR2 YYDKDF (reference sequence). CDR3 length equals 13 residues. Deletions cut 6 bases from V and 3 bases from J, with 12 bases between. Written as DNA, the CDR3 is TGTGCCACCAGGGAGGCGTTCCGCTACGAGCAGTACTTC. Protein sequence: CATREAFRYEQYF.

This rearrangement joins TRBV27 to TRBJ2-7; D not resolved. The V and J ends lost 4 bases and 2 bases respectively, with 6 bases between them. This CDR3 spans 12 amino acids. Germline V gene sequence: CDR1 MNHEY, CDR2 SMNVEV (reference sequence). The DNA for the CDR3 is TGTGCCAGCAGTTCCAGGCCCTACGAGCAGTACTTC. This codes for CASSSRPYEQYF.

The chain carries TRBV7-9 and TRBJ2-2; D might be TRBD1 or TRBD2, each matching 6 bases. Germline lookup yields CDR1 SEHNR and CDR2 FQNEAQ (reference sequence). The CDR3 consists of 14 residues. The V end lost 2 bases, the J end lost 4 bases, and 8 bases lay between the germline ends. DNA of the CDR3: TGTGCCAGCAGCTTAAGGGGGGTCACCGGGGAGCTGTTTTTT. Amino acid sequence: CASSLRGVTGELFF.

The chain joins TRBV5-4 to TRBJ2-3; D remains unclear. Trimming left V 3 bases short and J 0 bases short, with 5 bases between. The CDR3 length is 13 residues. The germline gives CDR1 SGHNT, CDR2 YYREEE (reference sequence). The CDR3 bases are TGTGCCAGCAGCTATGACAGCACAGATACGCAGTATTTT. It specifies CASSYDSTDTQYF.

The genes are TRBV27 and TRBJ1-5; D is unclear. Trimming left V 6 bases short and J 4 bases short, with 25 bases between. There are 18 residues in the CDR3. CDR1 MNHEY and CDR2 SMNVEV come from the germline V gene (reference sequence). For the CDR3, the DNA is TGTGCCAGCAGCCCAGCGGCACATTCCCGAATAGGGAATCAGCCCCAGCATTTT. Translating gives CASSPAAHSRIGNQPQHF.

The chain carries TRBV4-1 and TRBJ1-2; TRBD1 is a possible D gene (5 bases). Germline CDR1 MGHRA, CDR2 YSYEKL. The CDR3 covers 13 residues. Trimming removed 5 bases at V and 0 bases at J, with 7 bases between. CDR3 DNA sequence: TGCGCCAGCAGCACGACAGCTAACTATGGCTACACCTTC. Translated: CASSTTANYGYTF.

CDR3 in DNA: TGTGCCAGCAGCCTTCTAGCGGGAGGACCATCCGGGGAGCTGTTTTTT. This sequence encodes CASSLLAGGPSGELFF. This chain links TRBV5-6 with TRBJ2-2; TRBD2 agrees at 11 bases. The CDR3 totals 16 residues. Germline V gene data show CDR1 as SGHDT and CDR2 as YYEEEE. After removal of 4 bases from V and 6 bases from J, the junction contained 8 bases not matched to a gene.

This clone was found once. J is TRBJ1-1 and V is TRBV21-1; the table's D gene call, TRBD1, was not cross checked with the DNA. TRBV21-1 is a known pseudogene. The CDR3 totals 15 residues. CDR3 DNA: TGTGCCAGCAGCAAACAGGGGGAGGCGAACACTGAAGCTTTCTTT. This codes for CASSKQGEANTEAFF.

The genes are TRBV19 and TRBJ1-1; D gene uncertain. The germline gives CDR1 LNHDA, CDR2 SQIVND (reference sequence). The CDR3 length is 12 residues. V was clipped by 4 bases and J by 4 bases, with 7 bases between them. The CDR3 bases are TGTGCCAGTAGTAGTAGAATCACTGAAGCTTTCTTT. This codes for CASSSRITEAFF.

V usage is TRBV27 and J usage is TRBJ2-7, with TRBD1 identical over 7 bases. The CDR3 is 14 residues long. Per the germline V gene, CDR1 is MNHEY and CDR2 is SMNVEV (reference sequence). J was trimmed by 4 bases and V by 0 bases; bases with no gene match: 3. The CDR3, as DNA: TGTGCCAGCAGTTTATCGGCCAGGGGGTACGAGCAGTACTTC. Translation: CASSLSARGYEQYF.

The chain links TRBV3-1 (or the pseudogene TRBV3-2) to TRBJ2-2; the match to TRBD2 covers 10 bases. After removal of 3 bases from V and 8 bases from J, the junction contained 9 bases not matched to a gene. CDR1 and CDR2 (germline): LGHDT, YNNKEL (reference sequence). The CDR3 is 16 residues long. CDR3 amino acids: CASSQMLAGVNGELFF. The CDR3, as DNA: TGTGCCAGCAGCCAGATGCTAGCGGGAGTTAATGGGGAGCTGTTTTTT.

CDR3 sequence reads: CASRLRDSMSYEQYF. The DNA of the CDR3 is TGTGCCAGTAGGCTCCGGGACAGCATGTCCTACGAGCAGTACTTC. The chain is built from TRBV19 and TRBJ2-7; TRBD1 aligns across 7 bases. CDR3 size: 15 residues. With 6 bases clipped from V and 1 base from J, the junction kept 9 bases outside the gene matches. CDR1 and CDR2 from the germline V gene are LNHDA and SQIVND (reference sequence). The complete variable domain, with remaining parts taken from reference TRBV19 and TRBJ2-7, reads DGGITQSPKYLFRKEGQNVTLSCEQNLNHDAMYWYRQDPGQGLRLIYYSQIVNDFQKGDIAEGYSVSREKKESFPLTVTSAQKNPTAFYLCASRLRDSMSYEQYFGPGTRLTVT.

V gene TRBV28 combines with J gene TRBJ1-1, with D perhaps matching TRBD1 (5 bases). CDR1 is MDHEN and CDR2 is SYDVKM in the germline V gene. The V gene lost 5 bases and the J gene lost 7 bases, with 17 bases spanning the gap. The CDR3 is made up of 14 amino acids. CDR3: CASSDSAGQGEAFF. CDR3 bases: TGTGCCAGCAGTGATTCGGCGGGGCAGGGTGAAGCTTTCTTT. Filled out from reference TRBV28 and TRBJ1-1, the complete variable domain reads DVKVTQSSRYLVKRTGEKVFLECVQDMDHENMFWYRQDPGLGLRLIYFSYDVKMKEKGDIPEGYSVSREKKERFSLILESASTNQTSMYLCASSDSAGQGEAFFGQGTRLTVV.

CDR3 bases: TGTGCCATCCAAGACCCCGGGAGGAACACCGGGGAGCTGTTTTTT. Translation: CAIQDPGRNTGELFF. The V gene is TRBV19, the J gene TRBJ2-2; D may be TRBD2 (6 bases). The length of the CDR3 is 15 residues. Trimming removed 10 bases from V and 1 base from J, with 16 bases in between. In germline, CDR1 is LNHDA, CDR2 SQIVND (reference sequence). Using reference TRBV19 and TRBJ2-2 for the parts outside the CDR3, the full variable domain is DGGITQSPKYLFRKEGQNVTLSCEQNLNHDAMYWYRQDPGQGLRLIYYSQIVNDFQKGDIAEGYSVSREKKESFPLTVTSAQKNPTAFYLCAIQDPGRNTGELFFGEGSRLTVL.

This chain connects TRBV7-8 to TRBJ2-7; D gene uncertain. The CDR3 sequence is 11 residues long. Germline V gene data show CDR1 as SGHVS and CDR2 as FQNEAQ. Trimming cost V 2 bases and J 4 bases, with 3 bases left between them. The CDR3: CASSLLYEQYF. CDR3 DNA sequence: TGTGCCAGCAGCTTATTGTACGAGCAGTACTTC.

This chain links TRBV4-2 with TRBJ1-2; D uncertain. The V and J ends lost 4 bases and 5 bases respectively, with 14 bases between them. The germline gives CDR1 LGHNA, CDR2 YNFKEQ. CDR3 length equals 14 residues. The CDR3 is CASSPTGYGYGYTF. The CDR3 nucleotides are TGTGCCAGCAGCCCAACCGGTTATGGGTATGGCTACACCTTC.

The chain's CDR3 is CASSLSNEQFF. CDR3 bases: TGTGCCAGCAGTTTGTCCAATGAGCAGTTCTTC. This chain joins TRBV28 and TRBJ2-1; D ambiguous. V lost 3 bases and J 6 bases, leaving 3 bases between the germline ends. Germline-derived CDR1 and CDR2 are MDHEN and SYDVKM. The CDR3 is 11 amino acids.

J is TRBJ1-4 and V is TRBV7-3; TRBD1 might be the D (6 bases). This CDR3 has 15 amino acids. V was pared by 3 bases and J by 5 bases, with 13 bases between. The germline CDR1 and CDR2 sequences are SGHTA and FQGTGA. The CDR3 bases are TGTGCCAGCAGCTTGACAGGAGGTCCCAATGAAAAACTGTTTTTT. It codes for CASSLTGGPNEKLFF.

The chain employs TRBV6-5 and TRBJ1-6; no definite D call. CDR3 length equals 14 residues. Germline CDR1 is MNHEY and CDR2 is SVGAGI. The germline V and J ends were trimmed by 6 bases and 1 base, with 7 bases remaining between them. CDR3 region: CASRLRSYNSPLHF. In nucleotides, the CDR3 is TGTGCCAGCAGACTAAGGTCCTATAATTCACCCCTCCACTTT.

This clone showed up just a few times. The genes are TRBV10-3 and TRBJ2-3; 9 bases line up with TRBD2. Germline assignment: CDR1 ENHRY and CDR2 SYGVKD. CDR3 size: 19 residues. The V gene end was trimmed by 3 bases and the J gene end by 1 base; junction bases not matched to a gene: 14. CDR3 DNA: TGTGCCATCAGTGACTCGACTAGCGGCCCCCCGGGAGGCACAGATACGCAGTATTTT. Protein sequence: CAISDSTSGPPGGTDTQYF.

The chain is built from TRBV18 and TRBJ2-7; tentatively, D is TRBD2 (6 bases). V was trimmed by 9 bases and J by 0 bases, leaving 18 bases between them. The CDR3 sequence is 15 residues long. Germline CDR1 KGHSH, CDR2 LQKENI. The CDR3 region is CASHLSGGSSYEQYF. Written as DNA, the CDR3 is TGTGCCAGTCACCTCTCTGGGGGGAGCTCCTACGAGCAGTACTTC.

The chain joins TRBV19 to TRBJ1-3; tentative D call: TRBD1 (6 bases). CDR1 is LNHDA and CDR2 is SQIVND in the germline V gene (reference sequence). The V and J ends lost 4 bases and 0 bases respectively, with 10 bases between them. The CDR3 is made up of 15 amino acids. The CDR3 DNA is TGTGCCAGTAGTAGACAGGTCTTCTCTGGAAACACCATATATTTT. Protein product: CASSRQVFSGNTIYF.

The V call is TRBV6-5, the J call TRBJ1-2; D perhaps matches TRBD1 (5 bases). This CDR3 contains 15 residues. Germline CDR1 and CDR2: MNHEY and SVGAGI. V was shortened by 7 bases and J by 4 bases, with 19 bases between the two germline ends. This chain's CDR3 is CASTQRRGEAYGYTF. CDR3 DNA: TGTGCCAGCACCCAACGTCGAGGGGAGGCCTATGGCTACACCTTC.

V gene TRBV4-2 combines with J gene TRBJ2-7, with unresolved D. Germline V lookup: CDR1 LGHNA, CDR2 YNFKEQ. Deletions cut 0 bases from V and 6 bases from J, with 3 bases between. The CDR3 totals 11 residues. DNA for the CDR3: TGTGCCAGCAGCCAAGATAGCGAGCAGTACTTC. The encoded protein is CASSQDSEQYF.

The V gene is TRBV2, the J gene TRBJ1-1; D is unresolved. Per germline, CDR1 SNHLY and CDR2 FYNNEI. V was clipped by 4 bases and J by 4 bases, with 13 bases between them. This CDR3 region has 14 residues. CDR3 in amino acids: CASSVGPEGTEAFF. CDR3 coding DNA: TGTGCCAGCAGTGTGGGCCCCGAGGGCACTGAAGCTTTCTTT.

V and J are TRBV7-3 and TRBJ2-1; weak D call: TRBD2 (5 bases). Germline V gene sequence: CDR1 SGHTA, CDR2 FQGTGA. The CDR3 contains 14 residues. V lost 5 bases and J lost 8, with 16 bases in between. The CDR3 bases are TGTGCCAGCAGCCCCCAGCTGGGGAGCGATGAGCAGTTCTTC. This translates into CASSPQLGSDEQFF.

This chain connects TRBV11-2 to TRBJ1-6, with D tentatively TRBD1 (5 bases). The CDR3 is 15 residues long. Germline lookup yields CDR1 SGHAT and CDR2 FQNNGV. V was pared by 3 bases and J by 8 bases, with 14 bases between. CDR3 amino acids: CASSFWTSWDSPLHF. The DNA for the CDR3 is TGTGCCAGCAGCTTCTGGACATCATGGGATTCACCCCTCCACTTT. Full variable domain (missing parts from reference TRBV11-2 and TRBJ1-6): EAGVAQSPRYKIIEKRQSVAFWCNPISGHATLYWYQQILGQGPKLLIQFQNNGVVDDSQLPKDRFSAERLKGVDSTLKIQPAKLEDSAVYLCASSFWTSWDSPLHFGNGTRLTVT.

The J gene is TRBJ1-1, the V gene TRBV7-9; TRBD1 might be the D (5 bases). Germline CDR1 SEHNR, CDR2 FQNEAQ (reference sequence). V gave up 1 base and J gave up 4 bases, with 13 bases separating them. This CDR3 region has 15 residues. CDR3 protein: CASSLDGGSFTEAFF. The CDR3 region has the DNA TGTGCCAGCAGCTTAGATGGGGGTTCCTTCACTGAAGCTTTCTTT. Based on the CDR3 plus reference TRBV7-9 and TRBJ1-1, the full variable domain is DTGVSQNPRHKITKRGQNVTFRCDPISEHNRLYWYRQTLGQGPEFLTYFQNEAQLEKSRLLSDRFSAERPKGSFSTLEIQRTEQGDSAMYLCASSLDGGSFTEAFFGQGTRLTVV.

The CDR3 spells CASSRKGATETQYF. The CDR3 nucleotides read TGTGCCAGCAGCCGCAAGGGGGCGACGGAGACCCAGTACTTC. V usage is TRBV7-8 and J usage is TRBJ2-5, with 7 bases lining up with TRBD1. Germline CDR1 SGHVS, CDR2 FQNEAQ. V shed 5 bases and J 5 bases; nucleotides not matched to a gene: 8. This CDR3 spans 14 amino acids.